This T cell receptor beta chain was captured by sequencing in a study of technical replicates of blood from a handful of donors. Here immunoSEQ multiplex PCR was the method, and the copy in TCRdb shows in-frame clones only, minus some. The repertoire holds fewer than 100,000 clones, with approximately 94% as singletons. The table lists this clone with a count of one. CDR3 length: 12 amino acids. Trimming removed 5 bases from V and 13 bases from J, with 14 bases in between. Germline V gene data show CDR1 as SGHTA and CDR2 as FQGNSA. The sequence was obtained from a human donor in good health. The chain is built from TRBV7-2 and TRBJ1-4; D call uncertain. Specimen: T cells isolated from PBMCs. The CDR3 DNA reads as TGTGCCAGCAGCCCCAGATGGGGAGGACTGTTTTTT. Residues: CASSPRWGGLFF.